This TCR beta chain was sequenced during a study of T cells after yellow fever vaccination. This clonotype appeared a few times. MiXCR, run by TCRdb on the 5' RACE reads, gives a single entry per CDR3 protein. The data show 340,000 or so distinct CDR3 sequences, under 15% seen once. The CDR3 is 14 residues long. Looked up from germline, CDR1 is MNHEY and CDR2 is SVGEGT. Trimming at V came to 8 bases and at J to 5 bases, leaving 10 bases not matched to a gene. The sequenced sample was CD4+ T cells sorted from PBMCs, obtained 15 days after the yellow fever booster vaccination. This sequence joins TRBV6-2 or TRBV6-3 and TRBJ2-5, with 8 bases lining up with TRBD1. This TCR derives from a man aged 18-30 years who received the YFV17D yellow fever vaccine. Here the CDR3 reads CASATTGVSETQYF. The CDR3 DNA reads as TGTGCCAGCGCGACGACAGGGGTATCGGAGACCCAGTACTTC.